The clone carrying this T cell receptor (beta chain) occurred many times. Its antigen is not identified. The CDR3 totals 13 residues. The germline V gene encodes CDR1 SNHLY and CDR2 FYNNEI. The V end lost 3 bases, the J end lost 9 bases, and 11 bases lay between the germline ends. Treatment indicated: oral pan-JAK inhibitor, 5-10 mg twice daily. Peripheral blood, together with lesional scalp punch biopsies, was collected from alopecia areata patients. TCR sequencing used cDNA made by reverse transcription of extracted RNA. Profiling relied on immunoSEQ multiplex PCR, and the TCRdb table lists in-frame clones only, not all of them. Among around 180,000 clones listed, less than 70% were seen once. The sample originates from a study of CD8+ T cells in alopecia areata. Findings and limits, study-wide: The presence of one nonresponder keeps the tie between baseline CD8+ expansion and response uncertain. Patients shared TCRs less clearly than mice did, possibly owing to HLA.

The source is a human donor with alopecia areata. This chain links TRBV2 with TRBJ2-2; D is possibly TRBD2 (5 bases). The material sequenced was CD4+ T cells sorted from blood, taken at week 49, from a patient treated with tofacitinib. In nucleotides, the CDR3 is TGTGCCAGCAGTGATTCGGGGAACCGGGAGCTGTTTTTT. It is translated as CASSDSGNRELFF.